Listed below are T cell receptor beta chains from one sample, sequenced in a study of identifying expanded T cells in peripheral blood. Produced via immunoSEQ multiplex PCR; TCRdb's table is partial and in-frame only. Seen here are 45,000 to 60,000 clones, approximately 83% observed once, and the top ten hold roughly 15%. The sequencing sample was made of blood. The receptors were sampled from a person aged 18 to 75 in good health. Both conserved end residues are part of each CDR3. A D gene is named only where the DNA matches it firmly. Not all rows give a size; the values are once, few, many and, for expanded clones, a class.

D	V	J	size	DNA	CDR3
TRBD1	TRBV11-3	TRBJ1-2	.	TGTGCCAGCAGCTTAGATCCTACAGGGGATGGCTACACCTTC	CASSLDPTGDGYTF
.	TRBV6-1	TRBJ2-5	.	TGTGCCAGCACTCGGGGGCTAACCAACCAAGAGACCCAGTACTTC	CASTRGLTNQETQYF
.	TRBV7-8	TRBJ1-1	.	TGTGCCAGCAGCTTAGCGGAGACCATGAACACTGAAGCTTTCTTT	CASSLAETMNTEAFF
.	TRBV2	TRBJ1-6	once	TGTGCCAGCAAGATGAGGCGGAAAGATAATTCACCCCTCCACTTT	CASKMRRKDNSPLHF
.	TRBV9	TRBJ2-5	.	TGTGCCAGCAGCGTAGAAGAGACCCAGTACTTC	CASSVEETQYF
.	TRBV9	TRBJ2-5	once	TGTGCCAGCAGCGTGGGGGACTCGCAAGAGACCCAGTACTTC	CASSVGDSQETQYF
.	TRBV7-9	TRBJ2-5	.	TGTGCCAGCAGCCCGACTTCTGGTCAAGAGACCCAGTACTTC	CASSPTSGQETQYF
.	TRBV5-1	TRBJ1-5	once	TGCGCCAGCAGGGACAGCCCGGATCAGCCCCAGCATTTT	CASRDSPDQPQHF
TRBD1	TRBV7-9	TRBJ2-5	.	TGTGCCAGCAGCTTAGGAGCAGGGGGCCAAGAGACCCAGTACTTC	CASSLGAGGQETQYF
.	TRBV2	TRBJ1-1	.	TGTGCCAGCAGTGATGACAGGCAGAACACTGAAGCTTTCTTT	CASSDDRQNTEAFF
.	TRBV11-3	TRBJ1-4	.	TGTGCCAGCAGCTACACAGGTGAAAAACTGTTTTTT	CASSYTGEKLFF
.	TRBV5-4	TRBJ1-5	medium-sized	TGTGCCAGCAGCGTCGCGGGGATCCGAGAGCCCCAGCATTTT	CASSVAGIREPQHF
.	TRBV9	TRBJ1-6	.	TGTGCCAGCAGCCAGACAATCAGGGGTTCACCCCTCCACTTT	CASSQTIRGSPLHF
TRBD1	TRBV7-9	TRBJ1-2	.	TGTGCCAGCACCATAGGGGACAGGGGGCTGTATGGCTACACCTTC	CASTIGDRGLYGYTF
.	TRBV6-4	TRBJ1-2	few	TGTGCCAGCAGTGTGGACGGAAACTATGGCTACACCTTC	CASSVDGNYGYTF
TRBD1	TRBV5-6	TRBJ1-2	.	TGTGCCAGCAGCTTGCGCTCTGGACAGGGGGCGCGCTATGGCTACACCTTC	CASSLRSGQGARYGYTF
.	TRBV5-1	TRBJ2-5	.	TGCGCCAGCAGCTTGTCCCCCAGGGCCGGGACCCAGTACTTC	CASSLSPRAGTQYF
TRBD1	TRBV10-3	TRBJ2-2	.	TGTGCCATCAGTGAGACAGGGGGAGGCACCGGGGAGCTGTTTTTT	CAISETGGGTGELFF
.	TRBV5-3	TRBJ2-5	once	TGTGCCAGAAGCTTGGCTCAGGGAGAACAGGAAGAGACCCAGTACTTC	CARSLAQGEQEETQYF
.	TRBV7-8	TRBJ2-1	.	TGTGCCAGCAGCCTGAGGGGACTTCAGGGGAGCAATGAGCAGTTCTTC	CASSLRGLQGSNEQFF
.	TRBV14	TRBJ2-1	.	TGTGCCAGCAGCCAAGCCCGGGTCCCCTACAATGAGCAGTTCTTC	CASSQARVPYNEQFF
TRBD2	TRBV29-1	TRBJ2-7	.	TGCAGCGTTAGGAGCGGGAACTACGAGCAGTACTTC	CSVRSGNYEQYF
.	TRBV7-9	TRBJ1-1	.	TGTGCCAGCAGACTTACAGGGAATACTGAAGCTTTCTTT	CASRLTGNTEAFF
.	TRBV7-9	TRBJ2-3	.	TGTGCCAGCAGCCCGAGAACAGGGTTGCCAGATACGCAGTATTTT	CASSPRTGLPDTQYF
.	TRBV6-1	TRBJ2-1	.	TGTGCCAGCGGAGGCGGTTACAATGAGCAGTTCTTC	CASGGGYNEQFF
.	TRBV6-5	TRBJ2-5	.	TGTGCCAGCCAAAGGGGAGAGACCCAGTACTTC	CASQRGETQYF
.	TRBV7-6	TRBJ1-1	.	TGTGCCAGCAGCTTATCTATCCAGAACACTGAAGCTTTCTTT	CASSLSIQNTEAFF
TRBD2	TRBV11-3	TRBJ2-1	once	TGTGCCAGCAGCCCAAGACTAGCGGGACTCTACAATGAGCAGTTCTTC	CASSPRLAGLYNEQFF
TRBD1	TRBV2	TRBJ1-3	.	TGTGCCAGCAGTGAATCCGGGACAGGGGGCCGCATATATTTT	CASSESGTGGRIYF
.	TRBV11-2	TRBJ1-2	.	TGTGCCAGCAGCCCGGGGCAGGGGACCCGCGGTGGCTACACCTTC	CASSPGQGTRGGYTF
.	TRBV18	TRBJ2-1	.	TGTGCCAGCTCACCAGCGTCGGGAGTGTCCTACAATGAGCAGTTCTTC	CASSPASGVSYNEQFF
.	TRBV5-1	TRBJ2-5	once	TGCGCCAGCAGTCCGGACGAAGGAGTAGAGACCCAGTACTTC	CASSPDEGVETQYF
.	TRBV9	TRBJ2-3	.	TGTGCCAGCAGCGTAGAAGGGACTGGCCAAGATACGCAGTATTTT	CASSVEGTGQDTQYF
TRBD2	TRBV18	TRBJ2-5	.	TGTGCCAGCTCACCAAAATCCCGACTAGCGGGGGAGTCAACGCAAGAGACCCAGTACTTC	CASSPKSRLAGESTQETQYF
.	TRBV21-1	TRBJ1-4	.	TGTGCCAGCAGCAAAAGGCGGGAGGGTTTTGGGGAAAAACTGTTTTTT	CASSKRREGFGEKLFF